These 9 T cell receptor beta chains were sequenced from one sample in a study of blood T cells in healthy people across ages. The authors ran a second PCR of roughly 6 to 12 cycles using a sample-barcoded 5' primer and a J-beta primer mix. TCRdb itself ran the 5' RACE reads through MiXCR, one entry per CDR3 protein. The sample contains 790,000 or so distinct CDR3 sequences, about 47% of which appear only once. The specimen was blood. The receptors were gathered from a man of 80 years or more in good health.

The sample holds one count of this clonotype. This rearrangement joins TRBV15 to TRBJ2-5; no reliable D call. This CDR3 is built from 15 residues. The V gene's germline CDR1 is LNHNV and CDR2 YYDKDF (reference sequence). With 5 bases removed from V and 11 bases from J, the gap between germline ends came to 24 bases. CDR3 protein: CATSPGLGLTYKQYF. CDR3 DNA: TGTGCCACCAGCCCCGGGCTGGGCCTGACCTACAAGCAGTACTTC.

The sample holds a few counts of this clonotype. The rearrangement joins TRBV20-1 to TRBJ2-7; 7 bases map to TRBD2. The CDR3 contains 13 residues. Germline V gene sequence: CDR1 DFQATT, CDR2 SNEGSKA (reference sequence). V shed 3 bases and J 2 bases; nucleotides not matched to a gene: 4. The CDR3 loop is CSASSGGTYEQYF. The CDR3 nucleotides read TGCAGTGCTAGTTCGGGGGGTACCTACGAGCAGTACTTC.

A remark on this clonotype: A much more abundant neighbour one base away suggests this may be a read error. The rearrangement uses TRBV7-2 and TRBJ2-7; no firm D call. The CDR3 runs to 13 residues. CDR1 SGHTA and CDR2 FQGNSA come from the germline V gene. V was cut by 3 bases and J by 2 bases, with 8 bases left in between. CDR3 region: CASSLEIPYEQYF. The CDR3, as DNA: TGTGCCAGCAGCTTGGAGATCCCCTACGAGCAGTACTTC.

J is TRBJ2-3 and V is TRBV4-3, with 10 positions matching TRBD2. CDR3 length: 16 amino acids. V dropped 4 bases and J dropped 6; count of bases not matched to a gene: 10. Per the germline V gene, CDR1 is LGHNA and CDR2 is YSLEER. CDR3 DNA sequence: TGCGCCAGCAGCCGTTCTAGCGGGAGTTCGCTCGATACGCAGTATTTT. Protein: CASSRSSGSSLDTQYF.

The chain carries TRBV20-1 and TRBJ2-7; D unclear. The V gene lost 5 bases and the J gene lost 2 bases, with 16 bases spanning the gap. CDR3 length: 14 residues. Germline assignment: CDR1 DFQATT and CDR2 SNEGSKA (reference sequence). The CDR3 region has the DNA TGCAGTGCTCAACTCCGGGCAAGGGCCTACGAGCAGTACTTC. It codes for CSAQLRARAYEQYF.

The V gene is TRBV30, the J gene TRBJ2-3; tentatively, D is TRBD2 (5 bases). V lost 0 bases and J lost 0, with 22 bases in between. The CDR3 has 19 amino acids. CDR1 GTSNPN and CDR2 SVGIG come from the germline V gene (reference sequence). In DNA form, the CDR3 reads TGTGCCTGGAGTGTCTGGGGAGCCCTGAGTAATATTAGCACAGATACGCAGTATTTT. Protein product: CAWSVWGALSNISTDTQYF.

This clonotype was counted a few times. CDR3 loop: CASSFGEDYGYTF. The CDR3, as DNA: TGTGCCAGCAGCTTTGGCGAGGACTATGGCTACACCTTC. The chain uses TRBV7-2 and TRBJ1-2; D remains unclear. V lost 3 bases, J lost 3 bases, and 8 bases lay in between. From germline, CDR1 is SGHTA and CDR2 FQGNSA. This CDR3 region has 13 residues.

The gene calls are TRBV10-3 and TRBJ1-5; D unresolved. Germline loops: CDR1 ENHRY, CDR2 SYGVKD. Trimming stripped 0 bases from V and 1 base from J, with 13 bases between. CDR3 size: 17 residues. The CDR3 is CAISESAEQSSNQPQHF. In DNA, the CDR3 is TGTGCCATCAGTGAGTCGGCGGAACAGTCAAGCAATCAGCCCCAGCATTTT.

To note about this clonotype: Possible read error: a much larger clone is one base away. The chain carries TRBV12-3 or TRBV12-4 and TRBJ1-1, with D hard to call. V was clipped by 7 bases and J by 7 bases, with 16 bases between them. The CDR3 runs to 13 residues. Here the CDR3 reads CASKSLGSGEAFF. DNA of the CDR3: TGTGCCAGCAAGAGTTTAGGGTCAGGTGAAGCTTTCTTT.